This TCR beta chain was sequenced in a study of blood T cell repertoires in COVID-19. Study details: Samples representing acute and convalescent COVID-19 were sourced from the United States, Italy and Spain. Nucleic acid was either cDNA or gDNA, and it came from T cells, B-cell-depleted T cells, or PBMCs.

Authors' data handling: Quantification of nucleated cells was approximated via reference gene primer amplification. TCRdb's copy holds only in-frame clones and misses some; the assay was immunoSEQ multiplex PCR. V and J calls and clone size are copied from that table; D and trimming were computed from the DNA. The sample shows about 100,000 clones, almost 90% of them seen only once. Trimming pared 6 bases from V and 9 bases from J, leaving 18 bases between. CDR3 size: 15 residues. The germline CDR1 and CDR2 sequences are SGHTA and FQGNSA. The specimen was peripheral blood. The TCR originated in a human donor with active COVID-19. The donor label of this sample is uncertain. This chain links TRBV7-2 with TRBJ1-6, with D possibly being TRBD1 (6 bases). The CDR3 nucleotides read TGTGCCAGCAGGATGGGACACCTCGAATTTTCACCCCTCCACTTT. It codes for CASRMGHLEFSPLHF.